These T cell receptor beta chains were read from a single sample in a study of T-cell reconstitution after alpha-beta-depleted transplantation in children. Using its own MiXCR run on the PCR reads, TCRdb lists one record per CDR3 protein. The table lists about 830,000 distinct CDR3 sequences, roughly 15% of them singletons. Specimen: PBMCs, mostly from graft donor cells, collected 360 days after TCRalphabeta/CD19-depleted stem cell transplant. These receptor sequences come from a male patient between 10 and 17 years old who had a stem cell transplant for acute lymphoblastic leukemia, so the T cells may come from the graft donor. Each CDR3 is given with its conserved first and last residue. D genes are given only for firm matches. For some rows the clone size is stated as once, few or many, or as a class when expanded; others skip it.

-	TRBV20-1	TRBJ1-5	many	CSAAPPGLLNQPQHF	TGCAGTGCCGCCCCCCCCGGGCTCCTCAATCAGCCCCAGCATTTT
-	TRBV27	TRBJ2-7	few	CASSLSSGGHYEQYF	TGTGCCAGCAGTTTGAGTAGCGGAGGACATTACGAGCAGTACTTC
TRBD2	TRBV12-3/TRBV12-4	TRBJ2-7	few	CASRSGGAGGPIYEQYF	TGTGCCAGCAGGTCCGGGGGAGCGGGAGGGCCGATCTACGAGCAGTACTTC
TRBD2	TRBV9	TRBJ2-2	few	CASSVQAGGPMYTGELFF	TGTGCCAGCAGCGTACAGGCGGGAGGGCCGATGTACACCGGGGAGCTGTTTTTT
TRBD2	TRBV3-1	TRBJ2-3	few	CASSHSGGLAGLQDTQYF	TGTGCCAGCAGCCATAGCGGCGGACTAGCGGGATTACAAGATACGCAGTATTTT
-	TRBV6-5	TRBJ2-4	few	CASGYGVSLLAKNIQYF	TGTGCCAGCGGTTACGGTGTCAGTTTACTAGCCAAAAACATTCAGTACTTC
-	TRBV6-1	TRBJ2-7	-	CASMEQRGSYEQYF	TGTGCCAGCATGGAACAGAGGGGATCCTACGAGCAGTACTTC
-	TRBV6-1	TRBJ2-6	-	CASSTADTSSGANVLTF	TGTGCCAGCAGTACCGCGGACACGAGCTCTGGGGCCAACGTCCTGACTTTC
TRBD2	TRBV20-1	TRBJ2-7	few	CSARPRFPEPGLAAYEQYF	TGCAGTGCTAGACCGAGATTCCCCGAGCCGGGACTAGCGGCCTACGAGCAGTACTTC
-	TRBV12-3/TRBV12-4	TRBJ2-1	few	CASSLAVGEQFF	TGTGCCAGCAGTTTGGCCGTTGGTGAGCAGTTCTTC
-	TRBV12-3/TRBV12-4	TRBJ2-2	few	CASSGHGTQWNTGELFF	TGTGCCAGCAGTGGCCATGGGACACAGTGGAACACCGGGGAGCTGTTTTTT
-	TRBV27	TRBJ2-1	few	CASGIWRSSYNEQFF	TGTGCCAGCGGTATCTGGCGGAGCTCCTACAATGAGCAGTTCTTC
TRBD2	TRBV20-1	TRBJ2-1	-	CSARDSGRHNEQFF	TGCAGTGCTAGAGATAGCGGGAGGCACAATGAGCAGTTCTTC
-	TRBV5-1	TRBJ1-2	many	CASSLGGRGYGYTF	TGCGCCAGCAGCTTGGGCGGCAGGGGCTATGGCTACACCTTC
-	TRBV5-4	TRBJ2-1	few	CASSLAGGTQSNEQFF	TGTGCCAGCAGCTTGGCCGGCGGGACCCAAAGCAATGAGCAGTTCTTC
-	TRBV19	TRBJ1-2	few	CASSTGQTYGYTF	TGTGCCAGTAGTACGGGACAAACGTATGGCTACACCTTC
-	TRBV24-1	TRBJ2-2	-	CATSESGGELFF	TGTGCCACCAGTGAGAGCGGCGGGGAGCTGTTTTTT
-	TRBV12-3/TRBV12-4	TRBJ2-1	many	CASSAPGDPNEQFF	TGTGCCAGCAGTGCCCCGGGAGATCCCAATGAGCAGTTCTTC
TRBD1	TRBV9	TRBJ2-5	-	CASSVRDRGKETQYF	TGTGCCAGCAGCGTACGGGACAGGGGGAAGGAGACCCAGTACTTC
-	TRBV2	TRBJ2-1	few	CAVALSSYNEQFF	TGTGCCGTAGCGCTGAGCTCCTACAATGAGCAGTTCTTC
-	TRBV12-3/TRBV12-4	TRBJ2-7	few	CASHQRGQLYEQYF	TGTGCCAGCCACCAGCGGGGACAGCTCTACGAGCAGTACTTC
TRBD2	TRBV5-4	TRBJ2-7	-	CASSRTSYGDYEQYF	TGTGCCAGCAGCCGGACTAGTTACGGAGACTACGAGCAGTACTTC
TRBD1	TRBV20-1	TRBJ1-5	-	CSATDRVSNQPQHF	TGCAGTGCTACGGACAGGGTTAGCAATCAGCCCCAGCATTTT
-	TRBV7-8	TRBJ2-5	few	CASSLRVGQQETQYF	TGTGCCAGCAGCTTAAGGGTCGGGCAACAAGAGACCCAGTACTTC
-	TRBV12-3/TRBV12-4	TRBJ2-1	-	CASSESLGSYNEQFF	TGTGCCAGCAGCGAGAGTTTGGGCTCCTACAATGAGCAGTTCTTC
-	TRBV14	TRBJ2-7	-	CASSPTGTFEQYF	TGTGCCAGCAGCCCCACAGGTACCTTCGAGCAGTACTTC
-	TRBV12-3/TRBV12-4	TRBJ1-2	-	CASSPWGANGYTF	TGTGCCAGCAGCCCCTGGGGGGCGAATGGCTACACCTTC
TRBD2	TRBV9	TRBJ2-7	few	CASSVGPSGRSYEQYF	TGTGCCAGCAGCGTAGGTCCTAGCGGGAGGTCCTACGAGCAGTACTTC
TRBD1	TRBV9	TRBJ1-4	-	CASSKGGQPPNEKLFF	TGTGCCAGCAGCAAGGGGGGACAGCCGCCTAATGAAAAACTGTTTTTT
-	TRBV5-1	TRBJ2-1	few	CASSSPPYPSSYNEQFF	TGCGCCAGCAGCTCTCCCCCTTACCCGAGCTCCTACAATGAGCAGTTCTTC
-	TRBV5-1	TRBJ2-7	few	CASSLAATTSYEQYF	TGCGCCAGCAGCTTGGCGGCCACCACCTCCTACGAGCAGTACTTC
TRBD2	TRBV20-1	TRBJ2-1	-	CCARDLAGGYNEQFF	TGCTGTGCTAGAGATCTGGCGGGGGGGTACAATGAGCAGTTCTTC
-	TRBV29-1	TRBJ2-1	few	CSVDGMQDYQTYNEQFF	TGCAGCGTTGACGGTATGCAGGACTACCAAACCTACAATGAGCAGTTCTTC
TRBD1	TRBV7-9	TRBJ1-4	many	CASSLRTGEKLFF	TGTGCCAGCAGTTTAAGGACAGGGGAGAAACTGTTTTTT
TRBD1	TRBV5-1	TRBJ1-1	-	CASSPGQGRTYSPTEAFF	TGCGCCAGCAGCCCCGGACAGGGGCGGACTTATTCTCCCACTGAAGCTTTCTTT